The 15 T cell receptor beta chains below were found in one sample sequenced in a study of shared clonotypes between healthy human individuals. The naive CD8 population came from CD45RO-negative cells selected for CCR7, without terminally differentiated effector memory CD45RA+ cells. Here immunoSEQ multiplex PCR was the method, and the copy in TCRdb shows in-frame clones only, minus some. The data show approximately 1.9 million clones, 80% to 95% seen once. The sequencing input was naive CD8+ T cells from PBMCs. The source is a man younger than 30 in good health. Some clones in this sample may be carry-over from other donors' samples.

The rearrangement joins TRBV4-3 to TRBJ1-6; D unresolved. The CDR3 sequence is 16 residues long. Trimming took off 3 bases at V and 7 bases at J, with 16 bases between the two ends. Germline CDR1 is LGHNA and CDR2 is YSLEER. This CDR3 reads CASSQGRTDSNSPLHF. The CDR3, as DNA: TGCGCCAGCAGCCAGGGGAGGACGGACTCCAATTCACCCCTCCACTTT.

V usage is TRBV2 and J usage is TRBJ2-5; TRBD2 agrees at 8 bases. V dropped 4 bases and J dropped 3; count of bases not matched to a gene: 10. Germline V CDR1 and CDR2: SNHLY, FYNNEI. This CDR3 is built from 16 residues. The chain's CDR3 is CASSVNPAGVEETQYF. The DNA for the CDR3 is TGTGCCAGCAGTGTCAATCCAGCGGGAGTGGAAGAGACCCAGTACTTC.

With respect to this clone: Different DNA sequences within this sample yield the same CDR3. The J gene is TRBJ2-7, the V gene TRBV14; tentatively, D is TRBD2 (7 bases). This CDR3 contains 15 residues. The germline V and J ends were trimmed by 1 base and 1 base, with 11 bases remaining between them. Germline CDR1 and CDR2: SGHDN and FVKESK. Written as DNA, the CDR3 is TGTGCCAGCAGCCAAGGGCGGGGGCTGTCCTACGAGCAGTACTTC. Residues: CASSQGRGLSYEQYF.

V gene TRBV7-9 combines with J gene TRBJ2-7; D call uncertain. Per germline, CDR1 SEHNR and CDR2 FQNEAQ (reference sequence). This CDR3 is built from 14 residues. V gave up 5 bases and J gave up 3 bases, with 14 bases separating them. CDR3 amino acids: CASSEALTIYEQYF. The CDR3 DNA reads TGTGCCAGCAGCGAGGCCCTAACAATCTACGAGCAGTACTTC.

The gene calls are TRBV7-9 and TRBJ1-1; D may be TRBD1 (5 bases). This CDR3 has 16 amino acids. The germline V and J ends were trimmed by 5 bases and 0 bases, with 16 bases remaining between them. Germline V gene lookup returns CDR1 SEHNR and CDR2 FQNEAQ (reference sequence). The CDR3 DNA follows: TGTGCCAGCAGCCCAGCCTTTCAGACAGTGAACACTGAAGCTTTCTTT. Encoded protein: CASSPAFQTVNTEAFF.

The CDR3 is CASSLGSMGTNEKLFF. CDR3 DNA sequence: TGTGCCAGCAGTTTGGGTTCTATGGGAACTAATGAAAAACTGTTTTTT. The V and J genes are TRBV27 and TRBJ1-4, with D unresolved. There are 16 residues in the CDR3. The germline V gene encodes CDR1 MNHEY and CDR2 SMNVEV (reference sequence). Trimming cost V 3 bases and J 1 base, with 12 bases left between them.

This clone appeared a single time. The chain has TRBV11-2 and TRBJ2-3; D is possibly TRBD2 (6 bases). Between the trimmed V and J ends, which lost 1 base and 11 bases, there was a span of 25 bases. The CDR3 totals 17 residues. The V gene's germline CDR1 is SGHAT and CDR2 FQNNGV. CDR3 region: CASSLGTRRDSSYKQYF. CDR3 coding DNA: TGTGCCAGCAGCTTAGGTACGCGGCGGGACTCCTCTTACAAGCAGTATTTT. Full variable domain (remainder filled in from reference TRBV11-2 and TRBJ2-3): EAGVAQSPRYKIIEKRQSVAFWCNPISGHATLYWYQQILGQGPKLLIQFQNNGVVDDSQLPKDRFSAERLKGVDSTLKIQPAKLEDSAVYLCASSLGTRRDSSYKQYFGPGTRLTVL.

The rearrangement links TRBV27 to TRBJ2-3; 12 nucleotides agree with TRBD2. This CDR3 comprises 18 residues. J lost 4 bases, V lost 5 bases, and 13 bases had no gene match. Germline lookup yields CDR1 MNHEY and CDR2 SMNVEV (reference sequence). CDR3 coding DNA: TGTGCCAGCAGTATCTCAAAGCTAGCGGGAGGGTTTCCAGATACGCAGTATTTT. This translates into CASSISKLAGGFPDTQYF.

This clone was detected only once. The rearrangement uses TRBV28 and TRBJ2-7; 8 positions match TRBD1. J was trimmed by 7 bases and V by 4 bases; bases with no gene match: 6. The germline V gene encodes CDR1 MDHEN and CDR2 SYDVKM. The CDR3 covers 13 residues. DNA for the CDR3: TGTGCCAGCAGTTCCAGGGGGCGAGGAGAGCAGTACTTC. Protein: CASSSRGRGEQYF.

The rearrangement links TRBV19 to TRBJ2-7; 8 bases map to TRBD2. The germline V gene has CDR1 LNHDA and CDR2 SQIVND (reference sequence). Trimming removed 5 bases from V and 0 bases from J; junction bases left unmatched: 6. This CDR3 is 15 amino acids long. This CDR3 is CASSRSGASSYEQYF. The DNA of the CDR3 is TGTGCCAGTAGTCGTAGCGGGGCGAGCTCCTACGAGCAGTACTTC.

This CDR3 reads CASSYSKTGYGEQFF. Written as DNA, the CDR3 is TGTGCCAGCAGTTACTCCAAGACAGGGTATGGTGAGCAGTTCTTC. The V and J genes are TRBV6-5 and TRBJ2-1; 7 bases agree with TRBD1. The J segment lost 9 bases and the V segment lost 0 bases, leaving 8 bases of the junction unmatched. Germline assignment: CDR1 MNHEY and CDR2 SVGAGI. The CDR3 runs 15 residues.

This chain connects TRBV11-2 to TRBJ2-1; D may correspond to TRBD1 or TRBD2 (5 bases each). CDR1 SGHAT and CDR2 FQNNGV come from the germline V gene. This CDR3 spans 15 amino acids. Trimming shortened V by 1 base and J by 8 bases, and 15 bases separated the two germline ends. The CDR3 nucleotides are TGTGCCAGCAGCTTAGTGGGGGTTTTAAGCGATGAGCAGTTCTTC. It encodes CASSLVGVLSDEQFF.

The chain uses TRBV30 and TRBJ1-5, with D perhaps matching TRBD1 (6 bases). The V end lost 7 bases, the J end lost 4 bases, and 11 bases lay between the germline ends. The CDR3 has 12 residues. The germline gives CDR1 GTSNPN, CDR2 SVGIG (reference sequence). CDR3 amino acids: CALSTGNQPQHF. The DNA for the CDR3 is TGTGCCTTGTCGACAGGAAATCAGCCCCAGCATTTT.

CDR3: CASSHPGQTDGYTF. The CDR3 bases are TGCGCCAGCAGCCACCCCGGGCAGACGGATGGCTACACCTTC. This rearrangement joins TRBV5-1 to TRBJ1-2; D gene ambiguous. Germline CDR1 SGHRS, CDR2 YFSETQ. The ends were cut back, 4 bases at V and 6 bases at J, with 16 bases in the middle. The CDR3 consists of 14 residues.

This clone was found once. V usage is TRBV28 and J usage is TRBJ2-1; 8 nucleotides match TRBD2. CDR1 is MDHEN and CDR2 is SYDVKM in the germline V gene. CDR3 size: 16 residues. V trimming: 8 bases; J trimming: 3 bases; junction bases outside the gene matches: 12. The DNA for the CDR3 is TGTGCCAGCTACACAGTGAGACTAGCGAACTACAATGAGCAGTTCTTC. Amino acid sequence: CASYTVRLANYNEQFF.